The entry below describes one T cell receptor beta chain. Antigen unknown. This entry is derived from a study of shared clonotypes between healthy human individuals. Study conclusions and caveats: Estimated clonotype richness was generally higher in naive than memory subsets. Sorted-subset samples were not fully sequenced, rarefaction indicated.

This CDR3 region has 14 residues. Germline V gene data show CDR1 as MNHNS and CDR2 as SASEGT. Trimming took 6 bases from V and 6 from J; bases not matched to a gene: 9. An even split of each subset's genomic DNA across several immunoSEQ plates was performed. Each replicate PCR on the sorted subsets used roughly 200 ng DNA (around 30,000 T cell genomes). TCRdb keeps only in-frame clones here, not all; method: immunoSEQ multiplex PCR. The table records approximately 2.3 million clones, more than 85% of them present only once. This receptor was taken from a man aged 18 to 30 in good health. Some clones in this sample may be carry-over from other donors' samples. This chain connects TRBV6-1 to TRBJ2-3, with 7 bases fitting TRBD1. The sample consisted of naive CD4+ T cells from PBMCs. Subset in this sample: CD45RA+ positively selected. The CDR3 DNA follows: TGTGCCAGCAGAACAGGGGACGCTTGGGATACGCAGTATTTT. It codes for CASRTGDAWDTQYF.